This T cell receptor beta chain came from a study of Ad26.COV2.S vaccination and SARS-CoV-2 variants (dated by TCRdb to the early 2020s). Some background on the complete study: Donors in the vaccine arm were drawn from COV1001, a multicentre, randomized, double-blind, placebo-controlled phase I-IIa trial testing Ad26.COV2.S in healthy adults. The specificity and breadth of SARS-CoV-2-reactive T cell receptors after Ad26.COV2.S vaccination were assessed by TCRbeta repertoire sequencing. A total of around 32 samples were included in the TCR-sequenced set, comprising some 20 Ad26.COV2.S vaccine recipients, 5 placebo recipients and 8 SARS-CoV-2 convalescent individuals. Blinding of investigators to trial group allocation was maintained during experiments and outcome assessment. Trial participants were randomized into five groups of five, in which low-dose or high-dose Ad26.COV2.S was given once or twice, or placebo was given on both occasions. Ad26.COV2.S was administered intramuscularly at 5 x 10^10 or 1 x 10^11 viral particles, either as a single shot or as two shots given 56 days apart. Results the study describes overall, beyond this receptor: Comparable non-spike TCR breadth was observed between vaccine and placebo recipients, consistent with only spike being contained in the vaccine. It was noted by the authors that total T cell responses may have been underestimated by the TCR breadth and depth analyses. Compared with placebo recipients, Ad26.COV2.S recipients showed higher spike-specific TCR breadth (P = 0.0014). After vaccination, substantial breadth of spike-specific CD8+ and CD4+ T cell responses was reported. The study was not powered to compare responses between vaccine doses or regimens.

The sample's treatment or condition, from its label and the paper: about 20 received Ad26.COV2.S at low or high dose, single or two shots; roughly five received placebo; per-sample allocation not given. Repertoires of vaccine and placebo recipients were sequenced from samples taken on day 63 after the first injection. Between 29 July and 7 August 2020, Cohort 1b enrolled around 24 adults aged 18-55 years at one site in Boston, USA. Ad26.COV2.S was a replication-incompetent adenovirus type 26 vector expressing a prefusion-stabilized SARS-CoV-2 spike protein from the original Wuhan strain. TCRbeta CDR3 regions were sequenced with the immunoSEQ Assay. After extraction, genomic DNA underwent amplification by bias-controlled multiplex PCR, followed by high-throughput sequencing. Per the authors' processing: To quantify the absolute abundance of every unique TCRbeta CDR3 region, sequences were collapsed and filtered. Usable DNA was measured by amplifying reference genes present in all nucleated cells, and TCRbeta template counts were normalized to that usable DNA to estimate T cell fraction. Repertoire TCRs were annotated as SARS-CoV-2-specific by exact matching of V gene, CDR3 amino acid sequence and J gene to a known reactive TCR set. The reference SARS-CoV-2 TCR set was obtained from MIRA and was filtered for enrichment in COVID-19-positive ImmuneCODE repertoires, whereby public or cross-reactive TCRs were removed. Drawing on the MIRA antigens, annotated TCRs were analysed further at the level of specific ORF or position within ORF. Depth was the summed frequency of annotated unique rearrangements, while breadth was defined as annotated unique rearrangements over total unique productive rearrangements. Group comparisons of TCR breadth used two-sided Wilcoxon rank-sum tests. The clones in this table, taken by TCRdb from immuneACCESS, are in-frame only. Not every clone is retained; where verified, under half of the shortfall comes from an unresolved V gene, and the cause of the rest is unknown. V and J calls and clone size come straight from that table; D and trimming were deduced from the DNA. In this sample the table shows around 320,000 clones, just over 85% of which occur a single time. The top ten constitute 1.9% of the sample.

With regard to this clone: Its antigen has not been determined. Per-base quality was not reported, and no clone a single base away is much larger than it.

The TCR sequence derives from a person aged 18 to 65 who received the Ad26.COV2.S COVID-19 vaccine or a placebo. Material: peripheral blood, obtained in a trial of Ad26.COV2.S vaccine versus placebo.

The DNA sequence is given as TGTGCCAGAAGCTCCGTAGGGTCAGGGAATTTAGAGACCCAGTACTTC. Translation gives CARSSVGSGNLETQYF. The chain is made from TRBV5-3 and TRBJ2-5; TRBD1 could be the D gene, as 5 bases match. TRBV5-3 has ORF status, its function being uncertain. At the junction V is shortened by 3 bases and J by 4 bases, with 19 bases in between. The CDR3, from cysteine to phenylalanine, totals 16 residues. Only the CDR3 portion is preserved as DNA: 48 bases, with reading frame beginning at the first base.